This T cell receptor beta chain was recorded in a study of T-cell memory formation after mild COVID-19. In the study overall: TCR clusters were mostly confined to one donor each. The study's findings and limits: The study found balanced CD4/CD8 in clones contracting day 15 to 85 and a CD4+ lean in later expanders. The CD4+ clones that contracted clustered mainly within CM and EM, and the CD8+ clones concentrated in EMRA.

UMIs and sample barcodes were carried by the TCR alpha and TCR beta cDNA libraries that 5'RACE produced using constant-segment primers. TCRdb passed the 5' RACE reads through MiXCR, listing each CDR3 protein once. The sample has approximately 350,000 distinct CDR3 sequences, approximately 14% seen once. Turning to this clonotype: Antigen: not known.

Sequencing used PBMCs or a T cell subset sorted from them (not recorded which). This clonotype was obtained from a man between 18 and 35 years old who had mild COVID-19 (a few samples of this study predate the infection). Cell type and time point are not known.

In nucleotides, the CDR3 is TGTGCCTGGGCGGGGGACCGCCGGGAGACCCAGTACTTC. It encodes CAWAGDRRETQYF. V gene TRBV30 combines with J gene TRBJ2-5; 7 bases map to TRBD2. Germline CDR1 is GTSNPN and CDR2 is SVGIG (reference sequence). J lost 5 bases, V lost 5 bases, and 8 bases had no gene match. CDR3 length: 13 amino acids. Filled out from reference TRBV30 and TRBJ2-5, the complete variable domain reads SQTIHQWPATLVQPVGSPLSLECTVEGTSNPNLYWYRQAAGRGLQLLFYSVGIGQISSEVPQNLSASRPQDRQFILSSKKLLLSDSGFYLCAWAGDRRETQYFGPGTRLLVL.